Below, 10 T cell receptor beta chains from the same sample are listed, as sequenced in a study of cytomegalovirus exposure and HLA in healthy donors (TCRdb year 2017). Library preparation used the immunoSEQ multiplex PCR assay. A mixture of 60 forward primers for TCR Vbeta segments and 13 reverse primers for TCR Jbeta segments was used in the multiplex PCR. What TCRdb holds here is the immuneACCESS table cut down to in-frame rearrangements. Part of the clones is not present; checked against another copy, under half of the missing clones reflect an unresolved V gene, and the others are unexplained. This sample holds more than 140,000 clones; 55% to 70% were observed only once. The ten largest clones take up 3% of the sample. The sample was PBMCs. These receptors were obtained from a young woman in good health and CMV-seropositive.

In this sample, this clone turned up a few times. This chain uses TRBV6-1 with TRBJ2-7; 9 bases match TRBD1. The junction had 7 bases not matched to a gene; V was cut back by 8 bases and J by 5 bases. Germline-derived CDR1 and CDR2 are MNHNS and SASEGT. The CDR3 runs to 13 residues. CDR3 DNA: TGTGCCAGCTGGGACAGGGAAGTTCACGAGCAGTACTTC. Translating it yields CASWDREVHEQYF.

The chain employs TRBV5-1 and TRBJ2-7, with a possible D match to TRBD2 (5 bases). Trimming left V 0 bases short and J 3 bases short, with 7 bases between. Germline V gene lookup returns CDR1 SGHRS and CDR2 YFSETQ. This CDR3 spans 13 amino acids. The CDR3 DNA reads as TGCGCCAGCAGCTTGGGGACTGACTACGAGCAGTACTTC. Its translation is CASSLGTDYEQYF. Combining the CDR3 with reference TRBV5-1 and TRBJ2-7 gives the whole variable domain KAGVTQTPRYLIKTRGQQVTLSCSPISGHRSVSWYQQTPGQGLQFLFEYFSETQRNKGNFPGRFSGRQFSNSRSEMNVSTLELGDSALYLCASSLGTDYEQYFGPGTRLTVT.

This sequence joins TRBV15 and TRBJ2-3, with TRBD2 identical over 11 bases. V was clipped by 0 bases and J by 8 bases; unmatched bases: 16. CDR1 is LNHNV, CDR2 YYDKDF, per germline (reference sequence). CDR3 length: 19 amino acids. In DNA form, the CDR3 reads TGTGCCACCAGCAGAGAGGCCACAGGACTAGCGGGTAGCTTAGGTACGCAGTATTTT. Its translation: CATSREATGLAGSLGTQYF.

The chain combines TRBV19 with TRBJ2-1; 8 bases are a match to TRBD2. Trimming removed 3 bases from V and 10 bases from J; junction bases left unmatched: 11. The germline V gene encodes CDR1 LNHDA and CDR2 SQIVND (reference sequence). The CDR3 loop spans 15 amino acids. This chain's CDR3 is CASSISGGLAGEQFF. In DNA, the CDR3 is TGTGCCAGTAGTATTTCGGGGGGGCTTGCGGGGGAGCAGTTCTTC.

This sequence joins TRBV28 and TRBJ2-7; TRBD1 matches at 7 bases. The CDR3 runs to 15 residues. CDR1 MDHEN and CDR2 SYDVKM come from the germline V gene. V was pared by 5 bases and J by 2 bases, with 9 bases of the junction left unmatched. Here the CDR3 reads CASSPNRGKTYEQYF. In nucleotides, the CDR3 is TGTGCCAGCAGTCCAAACAGGGGTAAAACCTACGAGCAGTACTTC.

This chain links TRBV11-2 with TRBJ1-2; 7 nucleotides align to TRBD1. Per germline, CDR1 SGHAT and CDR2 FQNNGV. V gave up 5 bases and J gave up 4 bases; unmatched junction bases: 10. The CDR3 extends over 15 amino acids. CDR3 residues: CASSTSRTGLYGYTF. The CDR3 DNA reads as TGTGCCAGCAGCACCAGTAGGACAGGCCTCTATGGCTACACCTTC.

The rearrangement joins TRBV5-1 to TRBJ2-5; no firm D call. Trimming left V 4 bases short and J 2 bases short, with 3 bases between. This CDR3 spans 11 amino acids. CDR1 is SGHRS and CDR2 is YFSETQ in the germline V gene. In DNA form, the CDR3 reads TGCGCCAGCAGCCTTCAAGAGACCCAGTACTTC. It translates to CASSLQETQYF.

CDR3 sequence: CASSQVGTGGRKLFF. The CDR3 DNA follows: TGTGCCAGCAGCCAAGTGGGGACAGGGGGGCGAAAACTGTTTTTT. The rearrangement joins TRBV14 to TRBJ1-4, with TRBD1 matching 11 bases. J was trimmed by 10 bases and V by 1 base; bases with no gene match: 5. The germline gives CDR1 SGHDN, CDR2 FVKESK. The length of the CDR3 is 15 residues. Complete variable domain (other parts from reference TRBV14 and TRBJ1-4): EAGVTQFPSHSVIEKGQTVTLRCDPISGHDNLYWYRRVMGKEIKFLLHFVKESKQDESGMPNNRFLAERTGGTYSTLKVQPAELEDSGVYFCASSQVGTGGRKLFFGSGTQLSVL.

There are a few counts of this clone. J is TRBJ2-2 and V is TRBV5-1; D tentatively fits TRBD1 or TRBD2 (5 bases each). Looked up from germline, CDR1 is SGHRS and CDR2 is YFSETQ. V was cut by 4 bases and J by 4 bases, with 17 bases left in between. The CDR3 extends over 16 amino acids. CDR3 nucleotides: TGCGCCAGCAGCCTGGGGGTTAGCGACCCCACCGGGGAGCTGTTTTTT. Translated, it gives CASSLGVSDPTGELFF. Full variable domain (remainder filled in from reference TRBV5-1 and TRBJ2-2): KAGVTQTPRYLIKTRGQQVTLSCSPISGHRSVSWYQQTPGQGLQFLFEYFSETQRNKGNFPGRFSGRQFSNSRSEMNVSTLELGDSALYLCASSLGVSDPTGELFFGEGSRLTVL.

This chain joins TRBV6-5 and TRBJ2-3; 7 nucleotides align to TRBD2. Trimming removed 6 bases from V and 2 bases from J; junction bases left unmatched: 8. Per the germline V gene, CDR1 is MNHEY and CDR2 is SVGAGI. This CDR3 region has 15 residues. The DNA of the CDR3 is TGTGCCAGCAGGCCGGGACTACGGATCACAGATACGCAGTATTTT. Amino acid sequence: CASRPGLRITDTQYF.